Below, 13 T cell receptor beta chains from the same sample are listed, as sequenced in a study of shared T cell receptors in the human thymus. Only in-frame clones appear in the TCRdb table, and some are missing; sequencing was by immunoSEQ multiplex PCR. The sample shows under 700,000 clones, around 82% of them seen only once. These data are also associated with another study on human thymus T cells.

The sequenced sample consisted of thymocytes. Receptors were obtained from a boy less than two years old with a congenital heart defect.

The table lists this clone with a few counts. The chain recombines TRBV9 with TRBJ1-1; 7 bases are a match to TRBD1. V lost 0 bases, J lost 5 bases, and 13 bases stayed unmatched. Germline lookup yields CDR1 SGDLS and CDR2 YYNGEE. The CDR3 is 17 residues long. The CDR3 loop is CASSVDGGGGERTEAFF. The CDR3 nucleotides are TGTGCCAGCAGCGTAGATGGTGGAGGGGGCGAGAGAACTGAAGCTTTCTTT. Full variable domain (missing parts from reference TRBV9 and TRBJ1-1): DSGVTQTPKHLITATGQRVTLRCSPRSGDLSVYWYQQSLDQGLQFLIQYYNGEERAKGNILERFSAQQFPDLHSELNLSSLELGDSALYFCASSVDGGGGERTEAFFGQGTRLTVV.

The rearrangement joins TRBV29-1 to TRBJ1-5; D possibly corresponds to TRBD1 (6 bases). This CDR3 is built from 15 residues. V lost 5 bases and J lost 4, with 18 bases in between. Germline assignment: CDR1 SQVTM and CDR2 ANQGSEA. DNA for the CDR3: TGCAGCGTTTCGCGAAAAGGACAGCTAAATCAGCCCCAGCATTTT. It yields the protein CSVSRKGQLNQPQHF.

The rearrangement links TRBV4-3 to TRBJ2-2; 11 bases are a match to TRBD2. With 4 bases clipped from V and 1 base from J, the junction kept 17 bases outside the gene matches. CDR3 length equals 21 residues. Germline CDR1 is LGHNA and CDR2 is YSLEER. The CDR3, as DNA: TGCGCCAGCAGCCGCCAATATGACCTCCGGGGGACTAGCGGGAACACCGGGGAGCTGTTTTTT. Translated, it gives CASSRQYDLRGTSGNTGELFF.

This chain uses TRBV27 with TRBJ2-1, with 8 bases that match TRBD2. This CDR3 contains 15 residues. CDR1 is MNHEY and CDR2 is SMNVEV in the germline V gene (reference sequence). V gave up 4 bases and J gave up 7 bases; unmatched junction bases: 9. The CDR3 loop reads CASSSGTTGGNEQFF. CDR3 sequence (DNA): TGTGCCAGCAGTTCCGGGACTACGGGGGGGAATGAGCAGTTCTTC.

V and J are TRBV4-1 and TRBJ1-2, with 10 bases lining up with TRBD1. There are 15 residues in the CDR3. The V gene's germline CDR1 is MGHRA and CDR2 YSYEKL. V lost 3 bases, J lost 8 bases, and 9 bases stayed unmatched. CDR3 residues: CASSQGTGAAQGYTF. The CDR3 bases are TGCGCCAGCAGCCAGGGGACAGGGGCCGCTCAAGGCTACACCTTC.

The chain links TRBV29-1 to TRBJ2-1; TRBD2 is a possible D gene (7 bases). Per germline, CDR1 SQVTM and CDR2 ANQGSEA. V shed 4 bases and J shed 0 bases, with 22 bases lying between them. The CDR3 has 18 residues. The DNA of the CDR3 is TGCAGCGTTGCACCCGGGGAGGGGGTGGATGGCTCCTACAATGAGCAGTTCTTC. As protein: CSVAPGEGVDGSYNEQFF.

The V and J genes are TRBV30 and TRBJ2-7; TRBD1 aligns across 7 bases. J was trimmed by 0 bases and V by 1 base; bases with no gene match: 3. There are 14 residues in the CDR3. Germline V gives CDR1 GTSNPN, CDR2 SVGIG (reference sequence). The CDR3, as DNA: TGTGCCTGGAGTGCCCGGGACAGCTCCTACGAGCAGTACTTC. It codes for CAWSARDSSYEQYF.

The CDR3 reads CASKPGLADYTDTQYF. CDR3 in DNA: TGCGCCAGCAAACCGGGACTAGCAGACTACACAGATACGCAGTATTTT. The chain uses TRBV10-2 and TRBJ2-3, with TRBD2 matching over 9 bases. CDR1 is WSHSY and CDR2 is SAAADI in the germline V gene. Trimming at V came to 7 bases and at J to 2 bases, leaving 10 bases not matched to a gene. CDR3 length: 16 residues.

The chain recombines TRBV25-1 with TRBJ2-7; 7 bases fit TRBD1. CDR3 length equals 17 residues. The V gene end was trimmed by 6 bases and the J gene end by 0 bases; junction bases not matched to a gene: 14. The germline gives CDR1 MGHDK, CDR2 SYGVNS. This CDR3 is CASRPSTPGQSSYEQYF. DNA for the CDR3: TGTGCCAGCAGACCTTCAACTCCGGGACAGAGCTCCTACGAGCAGTACTTC.

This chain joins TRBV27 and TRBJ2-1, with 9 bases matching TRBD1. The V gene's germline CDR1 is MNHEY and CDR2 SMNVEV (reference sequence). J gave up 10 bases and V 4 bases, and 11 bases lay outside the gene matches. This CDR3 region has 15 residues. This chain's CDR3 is CASSSRRDRASEQFF. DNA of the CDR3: TGTGCCAGCAGTTCACGCCGGGACAGGGCAAGCGAGCAGTTCTTC.

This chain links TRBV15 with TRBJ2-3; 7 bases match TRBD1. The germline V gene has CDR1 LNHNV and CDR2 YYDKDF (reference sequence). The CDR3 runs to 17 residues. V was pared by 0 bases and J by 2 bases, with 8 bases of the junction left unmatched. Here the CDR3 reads CATSREGRQGYTDTQYF. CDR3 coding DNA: TGTGCCACCAGCAGAGAAGGGAGACAGGGATACACAGATACGCAGTATTTT. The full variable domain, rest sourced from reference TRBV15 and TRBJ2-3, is DAMVIQNPRYQVTQFGKPVTLSCSQTLNHNVMYWYQQKSSQAPKLLFHYYDKDFNNEADTPDNFQSRRPNTSFCFLDIRSPGLGDTAMYLCATSREGRQGYTDTQYFGPGTRLTVL.

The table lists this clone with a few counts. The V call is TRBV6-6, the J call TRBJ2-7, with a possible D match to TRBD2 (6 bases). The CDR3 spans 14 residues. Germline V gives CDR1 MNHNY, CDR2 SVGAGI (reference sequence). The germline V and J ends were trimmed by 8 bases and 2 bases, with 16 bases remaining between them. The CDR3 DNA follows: TGTGCCAGCCTCCCGGGGGTCTACACCTACGAGCAGTACTTC. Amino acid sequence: CASLPGVYTYEQYF.

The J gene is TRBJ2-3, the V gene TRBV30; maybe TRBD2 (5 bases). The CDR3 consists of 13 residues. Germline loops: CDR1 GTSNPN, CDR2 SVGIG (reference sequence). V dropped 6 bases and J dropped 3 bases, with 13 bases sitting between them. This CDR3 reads CACWERVTDTQYF. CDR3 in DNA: TGTGCCTGTTGGGAGAGGGTGACAGATACGCAGTATTTT.